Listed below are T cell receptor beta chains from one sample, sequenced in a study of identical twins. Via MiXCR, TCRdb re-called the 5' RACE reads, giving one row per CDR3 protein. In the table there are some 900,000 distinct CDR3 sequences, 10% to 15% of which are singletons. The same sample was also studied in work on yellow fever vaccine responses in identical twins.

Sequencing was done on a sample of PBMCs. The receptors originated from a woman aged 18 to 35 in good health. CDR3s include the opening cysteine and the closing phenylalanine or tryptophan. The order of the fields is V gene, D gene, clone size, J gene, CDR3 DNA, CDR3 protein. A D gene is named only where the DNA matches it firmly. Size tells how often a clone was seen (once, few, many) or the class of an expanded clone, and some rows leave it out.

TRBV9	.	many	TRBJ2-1	TGTGCCAGCAGCACTCGGATCAAAGGATACAATGAGCAGTTCTTC	CASSTRIKGYNEQFF
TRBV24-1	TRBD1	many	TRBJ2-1	TGTGCCACCAGTGACCTGAACAGGGGTGGTGAGCAGTTCTTC	CATSDLNRGGEQFF
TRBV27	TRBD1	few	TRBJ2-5	TGTGCCAGCAGTACGGGACAGGGTTTTCAAGAGACCCAGTACTTC	CASSTGQGFQETQYF
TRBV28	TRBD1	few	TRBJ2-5	TGTGCCAGCAGTCCTGCCGGGACAGGGTGGGAGACCCAGTACTTC	CASSPAGTGWETQYF
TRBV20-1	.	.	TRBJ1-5	TGCAGTGCTAGGCGTAGTAGTCAGCCCCAGCATTTT	CSARRSSQPQHF
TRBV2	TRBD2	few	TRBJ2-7	TGTGCCAGCAGTGAAATAGCGGGAGGTTACAACGAGCAGTACTTC	CASSEIAGGYNEQYF
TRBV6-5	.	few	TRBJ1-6	TGTGCCAGCAGTTGGGAAGACGGCGCCAATTCACCCCTCCACTTT	CASSWEDGANSPLHF
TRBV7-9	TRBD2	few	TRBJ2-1	TGTGCCAGCAGCCCTCTCAGCGGGGTCTTCAATGAGCAGTTCTTC	CASSPLSGVFNEQFF
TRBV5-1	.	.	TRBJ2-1	TGCGCCAGCAGCGTGGGGGGCGAGTACAATGAGCAGTTCTTC	CASSVGGEYNEQFF
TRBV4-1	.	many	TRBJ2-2	TGCGCCAGCAGCCAAGAGACCGGGGAGCTGTTTTTT	CASSQETGELFF
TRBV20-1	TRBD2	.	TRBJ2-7	TGCAGTGCTCGCAGTACTAGCGGGACCTTAAGCTCCTACGAGCAGTACTTC	CSARSTSGTLSSYEQYF
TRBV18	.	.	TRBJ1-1	TGTGCCAGCTCACCACCGGACACTGAAGCTTTCTTT	CASSPPDTEAFF
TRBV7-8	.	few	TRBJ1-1	TGTGCCAGCAGCTTAGGGTACCTCGCGGCTGAAGCTTTCTTT	CASSLGYLAAEAFF
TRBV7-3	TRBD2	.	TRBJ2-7	TGTGCCAGCAGCACCACTAGCGGGAGCGGCGAGCAGTACTTC	CASSTTSGSGEQYF
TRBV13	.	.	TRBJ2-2	TGTGCCAGCAGCTTAGAGCGGAGAAACACCGGGGAGCTGTTTTTT	CASSLERRNTGELFF
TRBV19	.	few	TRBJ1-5	TGTGCCACTAAGTCAGGACAGTATAAGGCTGAAAAGAGCAATCAGCCCCAGCATTTT	CATKSGQYKAEKSNQPQHF
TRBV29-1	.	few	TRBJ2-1	TGCAGCGGGACAGACAATGAGCAGTTCTTC	CSGTDNEQFF
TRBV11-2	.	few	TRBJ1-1	TGTGCCAGCAGCCAGGACATGAACACTGAAGCTTTCTTT	CASSQDMNTEAFF
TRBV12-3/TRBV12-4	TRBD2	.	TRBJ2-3	TGTGCCTGCAGTTATACTAGCGGGACCCGACTAGGATCAGATACGCAGTATTTT	CACSYTSGTRLGSDTQYF
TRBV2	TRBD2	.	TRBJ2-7	TGTGCCAGCAGGCCGGGACTAGCGGATCGCTACGAGCAGTACTTC	CASRPGLADRYEQYF
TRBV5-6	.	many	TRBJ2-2	TGTGCCAGCAGCTCCGGTTTTTCGGCTACGAACACCGGGGAGCTGTTTTTT	CASSSGFSATNTGELFF
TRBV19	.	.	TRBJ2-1	TGTGCCAGTAGTATCGGCGGGACCCCCTACAATGAGCAGTTCTTC	CASSIGGTPYNEQFF
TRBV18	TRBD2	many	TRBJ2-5	TGTGCCAGCTCACCCGGTTCGGGGGGAGAGACCCAGTACTTC	CASSPGSGGETQYF
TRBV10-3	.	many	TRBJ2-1	TGTGCCACCCAGGGGGGCCCGGGAAATGAGCAGTTCTTC	CATQGGPGNEQFF